This T cell receptor (beta chain) is from a study of OX40 agonist ivuxolimab in advanced cancers. Study in general: The mean age was around 56 years, ranging from roughly 23 to 90, with around four fifths of participants male. Study-level results: Among some nonresponders, normalized T-cell clonal expansion was also low. There was clonal expansion of CD4+ and CD8+ blood T cells by week 6 at 0.1 to 3.0 mg/kg.

Only one count was recorded for this clone. Its antigen is undetermined. TCRdb's table, derived via immunoSEQ multiplex PCR, lists solely in-frame clones and lacks some. The sample has about 62,000 clones, 90% to 95% seen once; the top ten hold 13%. The starting material was CD4+ or CD8+ T cells sorted from blood, obtained in a trial of the OX40 agonist ivuxolimab. The source is an adult with an advanced solid tumor such as melanoma, head and neck, liver or kidney cancer.

The DNA of the CDR3 is TGTGCCAGCAGTTACCTTAGAGAGTTCATTAATGAAAAACTGTTTTTT. It is translated as CASSYLREFINEKLFF. The rearrangement joins TRBV6-5 to TRBJ1-4; no firm D call. Trimming shortened V by 2 bases and J by 4 bases, and 14 bases separated the two germline ends. Germline V gene data show CDR1 as MNHEY and CDR2 as SVGAGI. This CDR3 spans 16 amino acids.